These T cell receptor beta chains were read from a single sample in a study of CD8 T cells in Susac syndrome. MiXCR, applied by TCRdb to the immunoSEQ multiplex PCR reads, yields one record per CDR3 protein. The sample includes 95,000 to 150,000 distinct CDR3 sequences, just under 95% seen only once; the top ten take 0.28%. Sequencing was performed on CD8+ T cells from PBMCs. These receptor sequences come from a human donor with Susac syndrome. Both conserved end residues are part of each CDR3. A clone size is listed for some rows: how often the clone was seen (once, few, many), or a class if it is expanded.

v_gene	j_gene	abundance	CDR3aa
TRBV25-1	TRBJ1-1	-	CASSEGELNTEAFF
TRBV29-1	TRBJ2-2	-	CSVRNPGPRTTGELFF
TRBV5-4	TRBJ2-7	-	CASSLDPGAYEQYF
TRBV20-1	TRBJ2-7	-	CSARVRGYGDEQYF
TRBV10-2	TRBJ2-2	-	CATPGQGARTGELFF
TRBV5-3	TRBJ2-3	-	CARSLRDDRRDTDTQYF
TRBV6-2/TRBV6-3	TRBJ2-7	-	CASSQRPTGWGGEQYF
TRBV30	TRBJ1-6	-	CARKTWTESSYNSPLHF
TRBV20-1	TRBJ1-2	once	CSAETGAGYTF
TRBV4-1	TRBJ2-3	-	CASSQVHRGTDTQYF
TRBV29-1	TRBJ1-2	-	CSTEVESGYTF
TRBV20-1	TRBJ2-7	-	CSALPREIRSYEQYF
TRBV25-1	TRBJ1-1	-	CASSGHRDLRAEAFF
TRBV30	TRBJ2-1	-	CAWSSRDPSNEQFF
TRBV15	TRBJ1-5	-	CATSRDKGAGQPQHF
TRBV25-1	TRBJ1-2	-	CASRQGQGYTF
TRBV7-9	TRBJ1-1	-	CASSLLRGPRTEAFF
TRBV15	TRBJ2-2	-	CATSSGRRGAGELFF
TRBV9	TRBJ2-1	-	CASSAAGTGGHEQFF
TRBV29-1	TRBJ2-4	-	CSVEVGQHQYF
TRBV29-1	TRBJ2-6	-	CSVEAADSGANVLTF
TRBV24-1	TRBJ2-5	-	CATSVGETQYF
TRBV12-3/TRBV12-4	TRBJ1-1	-	CASSLALITEAFF
TRBV19	TRBJ2-1	-	CASIAGTGLVNEQFF
TRBV29-1	TRBJ1-2	once	CSVEGAPGYTF
TRBV29-1	TRBJ1-2	-	CSANDFPDGYTF
TRBV9	TRBJ2-2	-	CASSVGGRNTGELFF
TRBV7-9	TRBJ2-2	-	CASSPLGQGVLTGELFF
TRBV20-1	TRBJ2-1	once	CSARVLAGGNEQFF
TRBV4-2	TRBJ2-7	-	CASSQVQRQGGYEQYF
TRBV5-1	TRBJ2-7	-	CASASGTGSYEQYF
TRBV7-9	TRBJ2-7	-	CATQRGSDSYEQYF
TRBV9	TRBJ1-1	-	CASSPTGSERAFF
TRBV5-1	TRBJ1-2	-	CASSLRPREGYTF
TRBV6-5	TRBJ1-2	-	CASSYSGISYGYTF